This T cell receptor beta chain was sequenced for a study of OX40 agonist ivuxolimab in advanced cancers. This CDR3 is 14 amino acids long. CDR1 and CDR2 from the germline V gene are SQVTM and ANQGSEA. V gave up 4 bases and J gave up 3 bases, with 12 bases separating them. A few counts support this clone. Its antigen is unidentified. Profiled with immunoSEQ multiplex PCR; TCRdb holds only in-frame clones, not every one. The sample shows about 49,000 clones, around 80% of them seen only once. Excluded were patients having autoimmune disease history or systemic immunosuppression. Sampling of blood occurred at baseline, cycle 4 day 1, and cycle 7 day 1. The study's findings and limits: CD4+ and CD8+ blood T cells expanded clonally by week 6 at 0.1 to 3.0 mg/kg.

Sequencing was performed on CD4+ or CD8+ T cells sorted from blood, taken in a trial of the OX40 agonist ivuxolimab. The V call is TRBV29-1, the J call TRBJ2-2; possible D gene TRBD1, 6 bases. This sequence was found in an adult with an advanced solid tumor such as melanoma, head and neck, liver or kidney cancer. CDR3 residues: CSVGARGYTGELFF. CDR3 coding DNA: TGCAGCGTTGGGGCTAGGGGGTACACCGGGGAGCTGTTTTTT.